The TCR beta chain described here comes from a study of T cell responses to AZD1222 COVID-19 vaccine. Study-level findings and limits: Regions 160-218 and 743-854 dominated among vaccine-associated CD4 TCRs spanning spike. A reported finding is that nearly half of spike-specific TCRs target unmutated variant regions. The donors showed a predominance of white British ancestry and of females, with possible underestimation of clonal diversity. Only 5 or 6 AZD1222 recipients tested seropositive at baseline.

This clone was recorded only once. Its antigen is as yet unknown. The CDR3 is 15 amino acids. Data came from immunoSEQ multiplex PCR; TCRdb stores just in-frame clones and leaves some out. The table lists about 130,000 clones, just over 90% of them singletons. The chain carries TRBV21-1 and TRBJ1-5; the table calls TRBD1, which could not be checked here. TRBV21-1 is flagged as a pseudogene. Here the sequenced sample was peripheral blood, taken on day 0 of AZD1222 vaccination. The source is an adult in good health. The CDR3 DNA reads TGTGCCAGCAGATCCGGACAGCATAGCAATCAGCCCCAGCATTTT. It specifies CASRSGQHSNQPQHF.